This TCR beta chain was sequenced in a study of T cells after yellow fever vaccination. Study-level information: The fractions with low cell numbers were processed using SMART-Seq v4 Ultra Low Input.

TCRdb independently ran MiXCR on the 5' RACE reads; one entry per CDR3 protein. The profile shows 120,000 or so distinct CDR3 sequences, roughly 9% of them singletons. Study-level findings and limits: Shared CD4/CD8 clonotypes were a small share, likely from convergent recombination. Post-booster reappearance was seen for most primary-vaccination clones (around 96% CD4, around 91% CD8).

Remarks on this clonotype: The target antigen is unknown.

Germline CDR1 MGHRA, CDR2 YSYEKL. Trimming took 5 bases from V and 3 from J, leaving 16 bases between them. The CDR3 loop spans 15 amino acids. The chain recombines TRBV4-1 with TRBJ1-1; the D gene is possibly TRBD1 (6 bases). The TCR sequence derives from a man between 18 and 29 years old who received the YFV17D yellow fever vaccine. The starting material was CD8+ T cells sorted from PBMCs, obtained on the day of the yellow fever booster vaccination. The CDR3 loop reads CASSLNRGVDTEAFF. The CDR3 region has the DNA TGCGCCAGCAGCTTAAATAGGGGGGTCGACACTGAAGCTTTCTTT.